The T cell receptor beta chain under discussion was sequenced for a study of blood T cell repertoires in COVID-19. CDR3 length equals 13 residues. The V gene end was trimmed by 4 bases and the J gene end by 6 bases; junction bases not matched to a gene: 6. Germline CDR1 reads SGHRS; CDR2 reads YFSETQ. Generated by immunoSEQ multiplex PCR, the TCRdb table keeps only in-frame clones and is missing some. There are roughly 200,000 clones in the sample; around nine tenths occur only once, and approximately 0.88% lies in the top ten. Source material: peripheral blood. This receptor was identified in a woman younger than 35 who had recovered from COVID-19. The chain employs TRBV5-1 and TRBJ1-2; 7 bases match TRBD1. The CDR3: CASSPGTVHGYTF. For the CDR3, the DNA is TGCGCCAGCAGCCCTGGGACAGTTCATGGCTACACCTTC. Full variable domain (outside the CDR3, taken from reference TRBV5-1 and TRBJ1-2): KAGVTQTPRYLIKTRGQQVTLSCSPISGHRSVSWYQQTPGQGLQFLFEYFSETQRNKGNFPGRFSGRQFSNSRSEMNVSTLELGDSALYLCASSPGTVHGYTFGSGTRLTVV.